The subject of this entry is one T cell receptor (beta chain). The antigen remains unidentified. These data come from a study of T cell repertoires in cytomegalovirus infection. On the study more broadly: Both CMV infection and a matching HLA type were indicated by public TCR beta signatures.

MiXCR was run by TCRdb on the reads, yielding one entry per CDR3 protein. Of about 130,000 distinct CDR3 sequences listed, roughly 9% are singletons. Study conclusions and caveats: Cumulative public TCR beta family frequency identified CMV carriers with the relevant HLA. Ex vivo responses were dominated by HLA-C-restricted CMV-specific TCR beta clonotypes.

V lost 5 bases and J lost 2, with 12 bases in between. The CDR3 contains 15 residues. Germline V gene lookup returns CDR1 ENHRY and CDR2 SYGVKD. J is TRBJ2-2 and V is TRBV10-3; D is possibly TRBD1 (5 bases). The sample comprised PBMCs. The receptor was derived from a human donor in good health (CMV status not recorded). Some clones in this sample may be carry-over from other donors' samples. CDR3 residues: CAISIDRDNTGELFF. DNA for the CDR3: TGTGCCATCAGTATAGACAGAGATAACACCGGGGAGCTGTTTTTT.